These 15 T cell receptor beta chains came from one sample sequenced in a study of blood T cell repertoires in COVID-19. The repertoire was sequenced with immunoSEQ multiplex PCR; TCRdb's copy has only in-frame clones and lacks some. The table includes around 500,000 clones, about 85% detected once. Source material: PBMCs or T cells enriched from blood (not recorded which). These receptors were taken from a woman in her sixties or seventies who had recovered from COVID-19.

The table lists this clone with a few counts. The CDR3 protein is CAWRRSGGAFF. The CDR3 DNA is TGTGCCTGGAGAAGGTCAGGGGGAGCTTTCTTT. V gene TRBV30 combines with J gene TRBJ1-1, with TRBD1 matching 7 bases. Trimming at V came to 3 bases and at J to 10 bases, leaving 5 bases not matched to a gene. The germline V gene encodes CDR1 GTSNPN and CDR2 SVGIG (reference sequence). The CDR3 loop spans 11 amino acids.

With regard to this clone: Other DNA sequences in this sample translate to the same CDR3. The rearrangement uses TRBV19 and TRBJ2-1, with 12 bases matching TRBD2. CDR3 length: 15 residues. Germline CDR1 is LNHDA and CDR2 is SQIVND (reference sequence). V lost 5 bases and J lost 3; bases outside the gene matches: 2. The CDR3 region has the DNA TGTGCCAGTAGTCCGACTAGCGGGGGCTACAATGAGCAGTTCTTC. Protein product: CASSPTSGGYNEQFF.

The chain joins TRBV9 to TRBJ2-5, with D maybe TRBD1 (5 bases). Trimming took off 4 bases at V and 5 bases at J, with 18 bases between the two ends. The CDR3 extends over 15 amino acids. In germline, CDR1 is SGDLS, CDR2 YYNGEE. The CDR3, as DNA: TGTGCCAGCAGCACCAGGGCCTCGCCCGAGGAGACCCAGTACTTC. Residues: CASSTRASPEETQYF.

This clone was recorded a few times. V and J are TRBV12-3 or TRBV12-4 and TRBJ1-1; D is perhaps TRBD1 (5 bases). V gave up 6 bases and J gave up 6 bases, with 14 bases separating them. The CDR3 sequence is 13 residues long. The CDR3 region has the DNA TGTGCCAGCAGAGCCAGGGAAGGAGCTGAAGCTTTCTTT. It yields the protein CASRAREGAEAFF.

The DNA of the CDR3 is TGTGCCAGCAGTTCCCCCAGGGCCCAGTACTTC. It is translated as CASSSPRAQYF. This sequence joins TRBV6-5 and TRBJ2-5; tentative D call: TRBD1 (5 bases). Trimming stripped 4 bases from V and 9 bases from J, with 9 bases between. Germline CDR1 is MNHEY and CDR2 is SVGAGI. The CDR3 is 11 amino acids.

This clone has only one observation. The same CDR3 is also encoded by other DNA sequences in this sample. This chain's CDR3 is CASSSGAGANVLTF. The CDR3 DNA is TGTGCCAGCAGCTCAGGGGCTGGGGCCAACGTCCTGACTTTC. V and J are TRBV5-5 and TRBJ2-6; D may be TRBD1 (6 bases). Germline assignment: CDR1 SGHKS and CDR2 YYEKEE (reference sequence). The CDR3 is made up of 14 amino acids. Deletions cut 3 bases from V and 2 bases from J, with 6 bases between.

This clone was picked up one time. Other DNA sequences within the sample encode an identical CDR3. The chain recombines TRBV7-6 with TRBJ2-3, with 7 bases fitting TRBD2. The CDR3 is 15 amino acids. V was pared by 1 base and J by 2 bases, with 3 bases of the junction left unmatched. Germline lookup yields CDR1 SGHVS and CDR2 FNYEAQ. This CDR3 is CASSLGGGLTDTQYF. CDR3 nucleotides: TGTGCCAGCAGCTTAGGGGGGGGACTCACAGATACGCAGTATTTT.

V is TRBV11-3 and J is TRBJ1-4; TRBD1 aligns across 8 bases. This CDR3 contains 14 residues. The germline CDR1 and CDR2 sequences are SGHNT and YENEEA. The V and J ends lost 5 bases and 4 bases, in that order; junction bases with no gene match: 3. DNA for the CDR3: TGTGCCAGCAGCCAAACAGGGGGTAATGAAAAACTGTTTTTT. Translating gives CASSQTGGNEKLFF. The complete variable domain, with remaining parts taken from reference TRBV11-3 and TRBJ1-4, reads EAGVVQSPRYKIIEKKQPVAFWCNPISGHNTLYWYLQNLGQGPELLIRYENEEAVDDSQLPKDRFSAERLKGVDSTLKIQPAELGDSAVYLCASSQTGGNEKLFFGSGTQLSVL.

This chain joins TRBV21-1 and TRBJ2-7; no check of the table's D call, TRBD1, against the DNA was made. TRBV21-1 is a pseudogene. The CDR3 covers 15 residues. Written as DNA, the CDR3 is TGTGCCAGCAGCACCTGGACAGGGAATATCCACGAGCAGTACGTC. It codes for CASSTWTGNIHEQYV.

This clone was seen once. CDR3 bases: TGTGCCAGCAGCGTAGACGCAGGGGGCGTTTATCAAGACACCGGGGAGCTGTTTTTT. Its translation: CASSVDAGGVYQDTGELFF. The J gene is TRBJ2-2, the V gene TRBV9; 8 bases map to TRBD1. Unmatched junction bases numbered 13, after V lost 0 bases and J lost 3 bases. The germline CDR1 and CDR2 sequences are SGDLS and YYNGEE. The CDR3 contains 19 residues. Filled out from reference TRBV9 and TRBJ2-2, the complete variable domain reads DSGVTQTPKHLITATGQRVTLRCSPRSGDLSVYWYQQSLDQGLQFLIQYYNGEERAKGNILERFSAQQFPDLHSELNLSSLELGDSALYFCASSVDAGGVYQDTGELFFGEGSRLTVL.

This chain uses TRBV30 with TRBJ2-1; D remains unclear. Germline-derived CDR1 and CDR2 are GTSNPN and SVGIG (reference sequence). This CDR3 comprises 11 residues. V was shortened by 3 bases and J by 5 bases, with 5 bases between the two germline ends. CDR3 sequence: CAWSQDNEQFF. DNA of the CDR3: TGTGCCTGGAGCCAGGACAATGAGCAGTTCTTC.

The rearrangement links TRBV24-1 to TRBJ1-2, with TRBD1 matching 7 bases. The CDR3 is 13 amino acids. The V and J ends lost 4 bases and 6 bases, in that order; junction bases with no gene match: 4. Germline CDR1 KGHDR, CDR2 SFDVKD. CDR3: CATSEGQRNGYTF. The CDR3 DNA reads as TGTGCCACCAGTGAGGGACAGAGAAATGGCTACACCTTC.

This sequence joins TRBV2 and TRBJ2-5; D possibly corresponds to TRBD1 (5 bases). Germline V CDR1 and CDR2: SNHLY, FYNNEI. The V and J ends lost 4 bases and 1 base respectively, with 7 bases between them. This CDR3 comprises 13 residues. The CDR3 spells CASSGRGQETQYF. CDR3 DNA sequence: TGTGCCAGCAGTGGAAGGGGCCAAGAGACCCAGTACTTC.

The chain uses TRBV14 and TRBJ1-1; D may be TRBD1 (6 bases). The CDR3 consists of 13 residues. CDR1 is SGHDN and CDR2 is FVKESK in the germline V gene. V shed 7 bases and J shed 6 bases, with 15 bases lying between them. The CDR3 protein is CASTRFEGAEAFF. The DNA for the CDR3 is TGTGCCAGCACCCGTTTTGAGGGGGCTGAAGCTTTCTTT.

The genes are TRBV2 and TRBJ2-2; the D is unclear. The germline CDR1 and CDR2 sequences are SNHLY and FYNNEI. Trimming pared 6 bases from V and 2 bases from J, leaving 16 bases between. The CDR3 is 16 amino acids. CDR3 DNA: TGTGCCAGCAGGAAAGACTTGCCCGGTAACACCGGGGAGCTGTTTTTT. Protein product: CASRKDLPGNTGELFF.